In its sample, the clone carrying this T cell receptor (beta chain) was seen a few times. After removal of 10 bases from V and 4 bases from J, the junction contained 7 bases not matched to a gene. CDR3 length: 14 amino acids. Germline assignment: CDR1 SEHNR and CDR2 FQNEAQ (reference sequence). The record originates from a study of blood T cell repertoires in COVID-19. Whole-study context: The United States, Italy and Spain supplied acute and convalescent COVID-19 samples. PBMCs, B-cell-depleted T cells, or T cells were the source of the cDNA or gDNA that made up the material.

Authors' analysis steps: The assay estimated nucleated cells by amplifying reference gene primers. Generated by immunoSEQ multiplex PCR, the TCRdb table keeps only in-frame clones and is missing some. From that table come the V and J calls and clone size; the DNA was used to work out D and trimming. Of roughly 190,000 clones listed, approximately 86% were seen once; the top ten hold around 7%. Sequencing was performed on peripheral blood. The V and J genes are TRBV7-9 and TRBJ2-2, with TRBD1 matching over 9 bases. This receptor was identified in a woman over 75 in a cohort sampled during active or convalescent COVID-19. CDR3: CATQQGAGTGELFF. The CDR3 bases are TGTGCCACGCAACAGGGGGCTGGCACCGGGGAGCTGTTTTTT.